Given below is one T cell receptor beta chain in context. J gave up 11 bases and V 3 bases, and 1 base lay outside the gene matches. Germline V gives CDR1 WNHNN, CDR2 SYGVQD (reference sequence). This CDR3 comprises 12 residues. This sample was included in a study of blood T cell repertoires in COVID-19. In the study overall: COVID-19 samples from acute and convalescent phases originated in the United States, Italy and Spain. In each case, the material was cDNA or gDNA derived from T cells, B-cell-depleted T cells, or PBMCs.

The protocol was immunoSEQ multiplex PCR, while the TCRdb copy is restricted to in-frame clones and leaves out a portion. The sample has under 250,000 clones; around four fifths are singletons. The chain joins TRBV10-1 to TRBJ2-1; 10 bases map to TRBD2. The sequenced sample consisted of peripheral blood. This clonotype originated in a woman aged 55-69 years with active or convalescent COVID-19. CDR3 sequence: CASSELAGKQFF. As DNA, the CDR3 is TGCGCCAGCAGTGAACTAGCGGGGAAGCAGTTCTTC.